The 12 T cell receptor beta chains given below trace back to one sample, sequenced in a study of CD8+ T cells in alopecia areata. Isolated RNA was reverse transcribed into cDNA used as the sequencing template. Clones were read by immunoSEQ multiplex PCR, and TCRdb kept only the in-frame ones, dropping some. The repertoire holds just over 150,000 clones, with just over 65% as singletons. Treatment: oral pan-JAK inhibitor, 5-10 mg twice daily. Sequencing used CD4+ T cells sorted from blood, obtained at week 4, from a patient treated with tofacitinib. The receptors were gathered from a human donor with alopecia areata.

This chain uses TRBV7-6 with TRBJ2-5; no clear D gene. Trimming cost V 1 base and J 5 bases, with 11 bases left between them. The CDR3 is 14 residues long. Germline CDR1 SGHVS, CDR2 FNYEAQ. CDR3 coding DNA: TGTGCCAGCAGCTTAGTTGCCAGAGTGGAGACCCAGTACTTC. Its translation is CASSLVARVETQYF. Based on the CDR3 plus reference TRBV7-6 and TRBJ2-5, the full variable domain is GAGVSQSPRYKVTKRGQDVALRCDPISGHVSLYWYRQALGQGPEFLTYFNYEAQQDKSGLPNDRFSAERPEGSISTLTIQRTEQRDSAMYRCASSLVARVETQYFGPGTRLLVL.

The genes are TRBV5-1 and TRBJ2-1, with 9 bases lining up with TRBD2. Germline-derived CDR1 and CDR2 are SGHRS and YFSETQ. V shed 1 base, J shed 5 bases, and the junction held 4 bases outside the gene matches. The length of the CDR3 is 15 residues. This chain's CDR3 is CASSLMASGNNEQFF. The CDR3 DNA follows: TGCGCCAGCAGCTTGATGGCTAGCGGGAACAATGAGCAGTTCTTC.

The genes are TRBV15 and TRBJ1-5; D is undetermined. The CDR3 consists of 15 residues. Germline V CDR1 and CDR2: LNHNV, YYDKDF (reference sequence). Between the trimmed V and J ends, which lost 0 bases and 2 bases, there was a span of 8 bases. Here the CDR3 DNA reads TGTGCCACCAGCAGAGACCTTGACCGCAATCAGCCCCAGCATTTT. Protein product: CATSRDLDRNQPQHF.

The rearrangement joins TRBV30 to TRBJ2-5; 8 bases align to TRBD2. Germline V gene lookup returns CDR1 GTSNPN and CDR2 SVGIG (reference sequence). The CDR3 is 14 residues long. The V gene end was trimmed by 1 base and the J gene end by 3 bases; junction bases not matched to a gene: 4. The CDR3 sequence: CAWSAGGVKETQYF. CDR3 DNA: TGTGCCTGGAGTGCCGGGGGGGTTAAAGAGACCCAGTACTTC.

As regards this clone: The sample holds other DNA sequences that translate to the same CDR3. V usage is TRBV15 and J usage is TRBJ1-2; 9 positions match TRBD1. The CDR3 length is 13 residues. V was clipped by 3 bases and J by 4 bases; unmatched bases: 0. Germline lookup yields CDR1 LNHNV and CDR2 YYDKDF (reference sequence). CDR3 nucleotide sequence: TGTGCCACCAGCAGGGGACAGGGCTATGGCTACACCTTC. This sequence encodes CATSRGQGYGYTF. Full variable domain (rest looked up from reference TRBV15 and TRBJ1-2): DAMVIQNPRYQVTQFGKPVTLSCSQTLNHNVMYWYQQKSSQAPKLLFHYYDKDFNNEADTPDNFQSRRPNTSFCFLDIRSPGLGDTAMYLCATSRGQGYGYTFGSGTRLTVV.

This rearrangement joins TRBV4-1 to TRBJ1-1; D is undetermined. This CDR3 has 15 residues. Germline lookup yields CDR1 MGHRA and CDR2 YSYEKL. Trimming took 1 base from V and 3 from J, leaving 12 bases between them. The CDR3 sequence is CASSQVGLVYTEAFF. For the CDR3, the DNA is TGCGCCAGCAGCCAAGTCGGCCTAGTTTACACTGAAGCTTTCTTT.

J is TRBJ1-4 and V is TRBV29-1, with 7 bases aligning to TRBD1. Germline V gives CDR1 SQVTM, CDR2 ANQGSEA. CDR3 length: 14 residues. Unmatched junction bases numbered 11, after V lost 7 bases and J lost 6 bases. The CDR3 bases are TGCAGCGCCGCAGAGACAGGGAGAGATGAAAAACTGTTTTTT. Protein product: CSAAETGRDEKLFF.

This clone was observed a handful of times. The rearrangement links TRBV7-8 to TRBJ2-1, with D unresolved. The CDR3 length is 13 residues. Germline V gene sequence: CDR1 SGHVS, CDR2 FQNEAQ. With 2 bases removed from V and 8 bases from J, the gap between germline ends came to 10 bases. DNA of the CDR3: TGTGCCAGCAGCTTATATCTTAGGGATGAGCAGTTCTTC. Residues: CASSLYLRDEQFF. The whole variable domain, filled in from reference TRBV7-8 and TRBJ2-1, reads GAGVSQSPRYKVAKRGQDVALRCDPISGHVSLFWYQQALGQGPEFLTYFQNEAQLDKSGLPSDRFFAERPEGSVSTLKIQRTQQEDSAVYLCASSLYLRDEQFFGPGTRLTVL.

To note about this clone: Other DNA variants within this sample encode the same CDR3. The V and J genes are TRBV30 and TRBJ1-1; 11 bases match TRBD1. The V gene's germline CDR1 is GTSNPN and CDR2 SVGIG (reference sequence). The CDR3 runs 14 residues. V trimming: 2 bases; J trimming: 4 bases; junction bases outside the gene matches: 3. Written as DNA, the CDR3 is TGTGCCTGGAGTTGGGGACAGGGGGGCACTGAAGCTTTCTTT. This codes for CAWSWGQGGTEAFF.

This clone has a handful of counts. This sequence joins TRBV11-1 and TRBJ2-5; 7 bases map to TRBD1. CDR3 length: 14 residues. After removal of 5 bases from V and 2 bases from J, the junction contained 5 bases not matched to a gene. In germline, CDR1 is SGHAT, CDR2 FQDESV (reference sequence). The CDR3 reads CASSPGQIQETQYF. DNA of the CDR3: TGTGCCAGCAGCCCGGGACAGATACAAGAGACCCAGTACTTC.

This clone was detected only once. J is TRBJ2-3 and V is TRBV11-2; 9 bases line up with TRBD2. Germline CDR1 SGHAT, CDR2 FQNNGV. V was clipped by 5 bases and J by 4 bases; unmatched bases: 13. The CDR3 is 17 residues long. The CDR3 DNA follows: TGTGCCAGCAGCCCAACTCGGGGTCAGCGGGGGGCAGATACGCAGTATTTT. Protein sequence: CASSPTRGQRGADTQYF.

This rearrangement joins TRBV7-8 to TRBJ1-1; the match to TRBD1 covers 11 bases. Germline trimming cut 5 bases from V and 6 bases from J; bases unmatched to any gene: 8. Germline loops: CDR1 SGHVS, CDR2 FQNEAQ. This CDR3 has 15 amino acids. The CDR3 DNA reads TGTGCCAGCAGCCCCCAGGACAGGGGGCTGTCTGAAGCTTTCTTT. It codes for CASSPQDRGLSEAFF. The full variable domain, with the rest looked up from reference TRBV7-8 and TRBJ1-1, is GAGVSQSPRYKVAKRGQDVALRCDPISGHVSLFWYQQALGQGPEFLTYFQNEAQLDKSGLPSDRFFAERPEGSVSTLKIQRTQQEDSAVYLCASSPQDRGLSEAFFGQGTRLTVV.